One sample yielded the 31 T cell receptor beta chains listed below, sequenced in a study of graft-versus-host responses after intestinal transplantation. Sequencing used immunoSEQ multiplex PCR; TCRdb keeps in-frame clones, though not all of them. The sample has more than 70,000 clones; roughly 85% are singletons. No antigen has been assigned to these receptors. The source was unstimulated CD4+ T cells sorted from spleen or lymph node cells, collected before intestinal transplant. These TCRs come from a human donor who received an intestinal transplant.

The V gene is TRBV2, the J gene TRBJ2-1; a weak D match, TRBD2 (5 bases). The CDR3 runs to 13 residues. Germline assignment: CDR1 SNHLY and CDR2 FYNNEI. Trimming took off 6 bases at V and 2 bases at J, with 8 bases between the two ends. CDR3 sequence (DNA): TGTGCCAGCAGCGGGAACACCTACAATGAGCAGTTCTTC. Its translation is CASSGNTYNEQFF.

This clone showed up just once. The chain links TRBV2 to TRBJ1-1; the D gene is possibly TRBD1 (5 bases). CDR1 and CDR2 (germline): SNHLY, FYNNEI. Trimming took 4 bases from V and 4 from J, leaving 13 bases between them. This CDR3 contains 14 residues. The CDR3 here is CASSGQGGFTEAFF. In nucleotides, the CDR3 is TGTGCCAGCAGTGGGCAGGGCGGCTTCACTGAAGCTTTCTTT.

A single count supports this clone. The chain's CDR3 is CASSPVARLHTDTQYF. The CDR3 nucleotides are TGCGCCAGCAGCCCGGTGGCCAGGCTTCACACAGATACGCAGTATTTT. The rearrangement links TRBV4-1 to TRBJ2-3; no clear D gene. The length of the CDR3 is 16 residues. V gave up 4 bases and J gave up 2 bases, with 16 bases separating them. The V gene's germline CDR1 is MGHRA and CDR2 YSYEKL.

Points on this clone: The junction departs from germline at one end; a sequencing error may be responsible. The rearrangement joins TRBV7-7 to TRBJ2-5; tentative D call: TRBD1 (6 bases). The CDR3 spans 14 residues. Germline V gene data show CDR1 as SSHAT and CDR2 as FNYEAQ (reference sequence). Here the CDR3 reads CASSPTGTQETQYF. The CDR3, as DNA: TGTGCTAGCAGCCCGACAGGTACCCAAGAGACCCAGTACTTC.

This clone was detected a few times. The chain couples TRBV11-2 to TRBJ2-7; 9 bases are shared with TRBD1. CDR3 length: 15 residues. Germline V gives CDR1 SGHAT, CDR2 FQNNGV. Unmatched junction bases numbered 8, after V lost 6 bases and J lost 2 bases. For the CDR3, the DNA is TGTGCCAGCAGTAGGGGGACAGGGTTTGCCTACGAGCAGTACTTC. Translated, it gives CASSRGTGFAYEQYF. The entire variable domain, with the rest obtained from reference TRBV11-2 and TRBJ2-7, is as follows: EAGVAQSPRYKIIEKRQSVAFWCNPISGHATLYWYQQILGQGPKLLIQFQNNGVVDDSQLPKDRFSAERLKGVDSTLKIQPAKLEDSAVYLCASSRGTGFAYEQYFGPGTRLTVT.

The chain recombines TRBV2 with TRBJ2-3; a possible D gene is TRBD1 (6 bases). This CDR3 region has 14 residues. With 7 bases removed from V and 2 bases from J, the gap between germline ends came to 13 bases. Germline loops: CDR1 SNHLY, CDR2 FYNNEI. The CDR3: CASKTGQLTDTQYF. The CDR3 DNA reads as TGTGCCAGCAAAACGGGACAACTCACAGATACGCAGTATTTT.

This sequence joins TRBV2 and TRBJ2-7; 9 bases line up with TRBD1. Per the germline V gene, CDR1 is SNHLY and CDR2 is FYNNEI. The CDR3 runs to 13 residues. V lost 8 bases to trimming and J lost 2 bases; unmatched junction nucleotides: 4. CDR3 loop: CASATGGPYEQYF. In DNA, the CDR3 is TGTGCCAGCGCGACAGGGGGGCCCTACGAGCAGTACTTC.

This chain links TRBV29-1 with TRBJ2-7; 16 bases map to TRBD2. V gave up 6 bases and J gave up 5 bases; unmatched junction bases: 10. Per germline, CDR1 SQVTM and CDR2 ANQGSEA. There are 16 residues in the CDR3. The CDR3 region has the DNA TGCAGCGTAGATGGGACTAGCGGGAGGGGACTTGACGAGCAGTACTTC. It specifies CSVDGTSGRGLDEQYF.

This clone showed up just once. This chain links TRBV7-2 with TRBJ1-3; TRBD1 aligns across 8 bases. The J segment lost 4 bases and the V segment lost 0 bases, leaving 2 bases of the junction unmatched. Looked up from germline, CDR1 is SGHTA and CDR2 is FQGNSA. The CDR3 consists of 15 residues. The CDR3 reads CASSLAQGGGNTIYF. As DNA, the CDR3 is TGTGCCAGCAGCTTAGCACAGGGGGGAGGAAACACCATATATTTT.

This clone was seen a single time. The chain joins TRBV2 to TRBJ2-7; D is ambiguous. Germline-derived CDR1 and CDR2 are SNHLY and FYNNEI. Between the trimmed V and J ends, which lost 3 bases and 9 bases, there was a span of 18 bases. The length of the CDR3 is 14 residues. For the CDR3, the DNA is TGTGCCAGCAGTGACGACACGACCTACGCCGCGCAGTACTTC. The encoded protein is CASSDDTTYAAQYF. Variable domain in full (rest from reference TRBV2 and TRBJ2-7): EPEVTQTPSHQVTQMGQEVILRCVPISNHLYFYWYRQILGQKVEFLVSFYNNEISEKSEIFDDQFSVERPDGSNFTLKIRSTKLEDSAMYFCASSDDTTYAAQYFGPGTRLTVT.

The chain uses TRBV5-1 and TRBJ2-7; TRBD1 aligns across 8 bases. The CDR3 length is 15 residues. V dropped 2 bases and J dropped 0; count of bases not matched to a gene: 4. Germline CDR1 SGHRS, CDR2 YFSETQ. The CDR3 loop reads CASSFGDRSSYEQYF. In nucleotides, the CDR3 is TGCGCCAGCAGCTTCGGGGACAGGAGCTCCTACGAGCAGTACTTC.

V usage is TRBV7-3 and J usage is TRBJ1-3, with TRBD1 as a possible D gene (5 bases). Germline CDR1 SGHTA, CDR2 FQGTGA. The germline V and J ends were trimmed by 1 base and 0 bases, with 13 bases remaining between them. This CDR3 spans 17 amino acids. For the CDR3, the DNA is TGTGCCAGCAGCTTAATCCAGGGTAAACGCTCTGGAAACACCATATATTTT. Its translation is CASSLIQGKRSGNTIYF.

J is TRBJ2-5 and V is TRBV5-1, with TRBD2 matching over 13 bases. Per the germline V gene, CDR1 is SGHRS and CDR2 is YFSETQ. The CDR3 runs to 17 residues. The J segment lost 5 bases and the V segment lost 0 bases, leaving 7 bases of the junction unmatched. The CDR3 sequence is CASSLGQLAGGTETQYF. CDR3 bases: TGCGCCAGCAGCTTGGGCCAACTAGCGGGGGGGACGGAGACCCAGTACTTC.

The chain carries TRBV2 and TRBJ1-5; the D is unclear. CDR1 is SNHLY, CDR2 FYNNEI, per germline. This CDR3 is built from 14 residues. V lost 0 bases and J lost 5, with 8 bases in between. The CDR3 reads CASSEASVDQPQHF. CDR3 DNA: TGTGCCAGCAGTGAAGCGTCGGTGGATCAGCCCCAGCATTTT.

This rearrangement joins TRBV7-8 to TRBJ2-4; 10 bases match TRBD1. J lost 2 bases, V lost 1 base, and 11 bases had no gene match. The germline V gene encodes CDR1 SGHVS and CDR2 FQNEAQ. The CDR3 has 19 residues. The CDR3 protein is CASSLVGAWDRGTKNIQYF. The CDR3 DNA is TGTGCCAGCAGCTTAGTGGGGGCCTGGGACAGGGGAACCAAAAACATTCAGTACTTC.

The CDR3 bases are TGCGCCAGCAGCTTCGGGGACAGGACAGGCAACGCTTTCTTT. This gives the protein CASSFGDRTGNAFF. The gene calls are TRBV5-1 and TRBJ1-1, with 8 bases identical to TRBD1. After removal of 2 bases from V and 11 bases from J, the junction contained 11 bases not matched to a gene. Germline V gene data show CDR1 as SGHRS and CDR2 as YFSETQ. The CDR3 consists of 14 residues. The full variable domain, with the rest looked up from reference TRBV5-1 and TRBJ1-1, is KAGVTQTPRYLIKTRGQQVTLSCSPISGHRSVSWYQQTPGQGLQFLFEYFSETQRNKGNFPGRFSGRQFSNSRSEMNVSTLELGDSALYLCASSFGDRTGNAFFGQGTRLTVV.

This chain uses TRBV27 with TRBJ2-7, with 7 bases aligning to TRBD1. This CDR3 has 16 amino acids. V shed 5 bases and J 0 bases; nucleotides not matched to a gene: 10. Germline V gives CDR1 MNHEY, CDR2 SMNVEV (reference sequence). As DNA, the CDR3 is TGTGCCAGCAGTACCCCCGGCCGGGACAGCTCCTACGAGCAGTACTTC. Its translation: CASSTPGRDSSYEQYF.

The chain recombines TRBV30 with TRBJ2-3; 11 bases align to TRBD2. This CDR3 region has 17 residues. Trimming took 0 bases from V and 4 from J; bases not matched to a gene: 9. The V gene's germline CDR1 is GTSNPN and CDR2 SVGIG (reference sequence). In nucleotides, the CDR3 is TGTGCCTGGAGTGTAAAGGGGACTAGCGGAAGGGCAGATACGCAGTATTTT. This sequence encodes CAWSVKGTSGRADTQYF.

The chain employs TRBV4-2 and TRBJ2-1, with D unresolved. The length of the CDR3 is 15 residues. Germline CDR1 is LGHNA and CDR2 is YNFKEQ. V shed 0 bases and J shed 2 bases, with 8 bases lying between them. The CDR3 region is CASSQEADPYNEQFF. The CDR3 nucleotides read TGTGCCAGCAGCCAAGAGGCGGATCCCTACAATGAGCAGTTCTTC.

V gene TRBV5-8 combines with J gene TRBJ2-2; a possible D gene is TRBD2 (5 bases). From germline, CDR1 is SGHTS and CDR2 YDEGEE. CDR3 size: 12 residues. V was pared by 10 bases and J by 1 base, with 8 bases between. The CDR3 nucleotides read TGTGCCGCGGGCAGGAACACCGGGGAGCTGTTTTTT. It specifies CAAGRNTGELFF. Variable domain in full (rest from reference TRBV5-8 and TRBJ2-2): EAGVTQSPTHLIKTRGQQATLRCSPISGHTSVYWYQQALGLGLQFLLWYDEGEERNRGNFPPRFSGRQFPNYSSELNVNALELEDSALYLCAAGRNTGELFFGEGSRLTVL.

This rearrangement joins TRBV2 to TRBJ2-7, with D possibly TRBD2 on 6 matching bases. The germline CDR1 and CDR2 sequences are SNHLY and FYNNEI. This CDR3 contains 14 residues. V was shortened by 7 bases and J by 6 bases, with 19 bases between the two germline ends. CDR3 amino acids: CASTRGLVIGEQYF. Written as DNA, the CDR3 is TGTGCCAGCACCCGGGGACTGGTTATCGGCGAGCAGTACTTC.

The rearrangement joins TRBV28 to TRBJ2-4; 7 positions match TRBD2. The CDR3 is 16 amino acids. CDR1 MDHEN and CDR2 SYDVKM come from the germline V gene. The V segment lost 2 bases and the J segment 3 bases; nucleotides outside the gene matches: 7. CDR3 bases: TGTGCCAGCAGTTTAGCGGGGGAGTTAGTCAAAAACATTCAGTACTTC. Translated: CASSLAGELVKNIQYF.

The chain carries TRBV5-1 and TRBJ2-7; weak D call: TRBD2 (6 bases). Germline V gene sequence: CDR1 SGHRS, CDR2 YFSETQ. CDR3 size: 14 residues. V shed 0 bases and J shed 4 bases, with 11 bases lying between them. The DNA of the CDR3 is TGCGCCAGCAGCTTGGGTGGAGGGTTTTACGAGCAGTACTTC. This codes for CASSLGGGFYEQYF.

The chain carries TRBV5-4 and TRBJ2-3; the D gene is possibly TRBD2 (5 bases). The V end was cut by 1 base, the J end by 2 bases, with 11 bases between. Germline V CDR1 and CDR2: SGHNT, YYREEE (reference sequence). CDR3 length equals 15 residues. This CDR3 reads CASSLSGGPTDTQYF. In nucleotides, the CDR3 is TGTGCCAGCAGCTTGAGTGGAGGACCCACAGATACGCAGTATTTT.

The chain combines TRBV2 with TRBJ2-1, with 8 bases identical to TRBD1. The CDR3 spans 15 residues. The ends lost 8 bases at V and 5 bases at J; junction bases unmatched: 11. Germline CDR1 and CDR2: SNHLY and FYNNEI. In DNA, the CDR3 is TGTGCCAGCGTCTGGGACCAGGGGGCCGACAATGAGCAGTTCTTC. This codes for CASVWDQGADNEQFF.

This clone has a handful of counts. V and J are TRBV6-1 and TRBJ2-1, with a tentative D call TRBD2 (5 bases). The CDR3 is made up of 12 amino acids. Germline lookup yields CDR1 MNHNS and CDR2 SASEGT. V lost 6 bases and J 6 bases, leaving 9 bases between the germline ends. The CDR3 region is CASSWERNEQFF. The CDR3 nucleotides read TGTGCCAGCAGCTGGGAGCGCAATGAGCAGTTCTTC.

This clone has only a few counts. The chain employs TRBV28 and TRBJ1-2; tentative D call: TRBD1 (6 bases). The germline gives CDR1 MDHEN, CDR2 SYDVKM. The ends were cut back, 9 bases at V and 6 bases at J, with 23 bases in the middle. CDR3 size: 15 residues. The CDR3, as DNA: TGTGCCAGTTCCCGGCCCACAGGGCCCCCCAATGGCTACACCTTC. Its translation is CASSRPTGPPNGYTF.

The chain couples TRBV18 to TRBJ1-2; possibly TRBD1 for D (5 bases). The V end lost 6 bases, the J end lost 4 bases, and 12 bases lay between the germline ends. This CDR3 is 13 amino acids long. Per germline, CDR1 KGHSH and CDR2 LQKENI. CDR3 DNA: TGTGCCAGCTCCCAGACAGATAGCTATGGCTACACCTTC. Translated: CASSQTDSYGYTF.

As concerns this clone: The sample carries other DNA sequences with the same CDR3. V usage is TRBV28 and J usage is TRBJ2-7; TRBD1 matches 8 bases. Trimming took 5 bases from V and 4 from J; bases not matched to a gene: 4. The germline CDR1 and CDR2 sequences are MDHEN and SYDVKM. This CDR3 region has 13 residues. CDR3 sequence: CASSPGGGYEQYF. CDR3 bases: TGTGCCAGCAGTCCAGGGGGCGGGTACGAGCAGTACTTC.

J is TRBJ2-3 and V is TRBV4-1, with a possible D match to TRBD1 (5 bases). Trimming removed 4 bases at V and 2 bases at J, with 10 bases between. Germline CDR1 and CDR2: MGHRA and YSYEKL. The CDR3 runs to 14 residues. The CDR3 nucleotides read TGCGCCAGCAGCCCGAACAGGTACACAGATACGCAGTATTTT. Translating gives CASSPNRYTDTQYF.

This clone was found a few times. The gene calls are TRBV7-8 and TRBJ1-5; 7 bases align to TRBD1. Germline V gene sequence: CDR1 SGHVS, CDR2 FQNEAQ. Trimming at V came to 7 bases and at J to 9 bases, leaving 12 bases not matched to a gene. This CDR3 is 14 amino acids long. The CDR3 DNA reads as TGTGCCAGCAATCCGGGACAGAGGGTCGGGCCCCAGCATTTT. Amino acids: CASNPGQRVGPQHF.